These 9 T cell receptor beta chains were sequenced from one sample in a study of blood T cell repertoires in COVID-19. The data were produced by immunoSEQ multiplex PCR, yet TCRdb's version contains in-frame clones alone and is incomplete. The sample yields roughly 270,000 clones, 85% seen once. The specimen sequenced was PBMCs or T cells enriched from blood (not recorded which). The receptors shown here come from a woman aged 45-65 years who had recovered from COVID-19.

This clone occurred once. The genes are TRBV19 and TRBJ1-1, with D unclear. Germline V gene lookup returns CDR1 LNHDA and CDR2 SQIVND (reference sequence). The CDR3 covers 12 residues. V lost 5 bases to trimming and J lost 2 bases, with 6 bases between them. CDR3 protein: CASSLANTEAFF. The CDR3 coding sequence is TGTGCCAGTAGTCTAGCTAACACTGAAGCTTTCTTT.

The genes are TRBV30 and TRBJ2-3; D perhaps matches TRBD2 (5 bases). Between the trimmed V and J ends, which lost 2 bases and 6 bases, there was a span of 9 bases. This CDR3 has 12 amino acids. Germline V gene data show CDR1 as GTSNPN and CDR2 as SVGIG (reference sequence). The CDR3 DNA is TGTGCCTGGAGTTTTGGGGAGGATACGCAGTATTTT. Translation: CAWSFGEDTQYF.

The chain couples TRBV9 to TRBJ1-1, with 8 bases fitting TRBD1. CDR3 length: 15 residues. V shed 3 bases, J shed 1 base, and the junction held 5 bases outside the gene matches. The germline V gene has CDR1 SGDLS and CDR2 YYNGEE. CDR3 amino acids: CASSASGQENTEAFF. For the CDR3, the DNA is TGTGCCAGCAGCGCGTCGGGACAGGAGAACACTGAAGCTTTCTTT.

The CDR3 protein is CASSQVVVLPKNIQYF. The CDR3, as DNA: TGCGCCAGCAGCCAAGTTGTCGTCCTCCCCAAAAACATTCAGTACTTC. The genes are TRBV4-1 and TRBJ2-4; D is uncertain. Per germline, CDR1 MGHRA and CDR2 YSYEKL. V shed 1 base and J shed 2 bases, with 12 bases lying between them. The CDR3 extends over 16 amino acids.

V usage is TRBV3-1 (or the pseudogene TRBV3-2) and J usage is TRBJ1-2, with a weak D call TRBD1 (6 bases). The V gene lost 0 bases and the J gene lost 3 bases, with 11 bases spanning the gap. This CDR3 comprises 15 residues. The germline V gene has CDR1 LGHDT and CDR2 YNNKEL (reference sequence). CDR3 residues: CASSQEAGAYYGYTF. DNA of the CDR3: TGTGCCAGCAGCCAAGAGGCAGGGGCGTACTATGGCTACACCTTC.

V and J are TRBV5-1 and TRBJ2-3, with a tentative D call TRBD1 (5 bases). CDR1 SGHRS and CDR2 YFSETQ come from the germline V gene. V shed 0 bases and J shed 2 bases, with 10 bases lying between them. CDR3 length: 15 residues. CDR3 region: CASSLEQAATDTQYF. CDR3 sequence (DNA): TGCGCCAGCAGCTTGGAACAGGCTGCCACAGATACGCAGTATTTT.

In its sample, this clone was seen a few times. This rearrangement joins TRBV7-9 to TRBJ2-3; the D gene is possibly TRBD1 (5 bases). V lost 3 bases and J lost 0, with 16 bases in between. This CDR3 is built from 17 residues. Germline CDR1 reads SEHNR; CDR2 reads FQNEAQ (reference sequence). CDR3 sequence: CASSLGIGDRSTDTQYF. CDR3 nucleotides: TGTGCCAGCAGCTTGGGTATAGGGGATCGAAGCACAGATACGCAGTATTTT.

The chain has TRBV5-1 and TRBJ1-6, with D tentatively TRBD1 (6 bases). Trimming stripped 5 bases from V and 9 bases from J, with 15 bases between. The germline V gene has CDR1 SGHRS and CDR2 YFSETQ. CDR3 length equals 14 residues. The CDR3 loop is CASSPRGLSSPLHF. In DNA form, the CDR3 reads TGCGCCAGCAGTCCCAGGGGATTAAGTTCACCCCTCCACTTT.

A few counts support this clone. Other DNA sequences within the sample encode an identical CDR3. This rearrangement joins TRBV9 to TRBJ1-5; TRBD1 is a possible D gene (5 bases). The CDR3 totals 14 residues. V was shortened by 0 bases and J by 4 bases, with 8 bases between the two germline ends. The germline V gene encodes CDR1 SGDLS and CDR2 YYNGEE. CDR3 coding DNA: TGTGCCAGCAGCGTAGGGGGGGGGAATCAGCCCCAGCATTTT. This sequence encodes CASSVGGGNQPQHF.